These 13 T cell receptor beta chains were all obtained from the same sample, sequenced in a study of sequential checkpoint blockade in melanoma. Treatment reported: randomized to nivolumab then ipilimumab (arm A) or the reverse (arm B). The method was immunoSEQ multiplex PCR; TCRdb's version includes in-frame clones alone and lacks a portion of them. Of 4,000 to 5,000 clones listed, approximately 23% are singletons. The material was tumor tissue (inferred from file names), obtained from a patient given nivolumab and ipilimumab in sequence. The origin of the receptors is a human donor with melanoma.

The chain combines TRBV7-8 with TRBJ1-5, with 8 bases lining up with TRBD1. The germline V gene has CDR1 SGHVS and CDR2 FQNEAQ. J lost 7 bases, V lost 5 bases, and 4 bases had no gene match. This CDR3 has 13 amino acids. Written as DNA, the CDR3 is TGTGCCAGCAGCACTGGACAGGGCCAGCCCCAGCATTTT. It specifies CASSTGQGQPQHF.

Only a few counts were recorded for this clone. This chain uses TRBV6-8 with TRBJ2-7; no clear D. The CDR3 contains 15 residues. V was shortened by 8 bases and J by 0 bases, with 17 bases between the two germline ends. CDR1 is MNHGY and CDR2 is SAAAGT in the germline V gene. The CDR3 region is CASVATPGYSYEQYF. The CDR3 DNA reads as TGTGCCAGCGTTGCGACCCCGGGTTACTCCTACGAGCAGTACTTC.

The chain uses TRBV19 and TRBJ1-1; weak D call: TRBD1 (5 bases). Germline V gene data show CDR1 as LNHDA and CDR2 as SQIVND (reference sequence). Trimming removed 5 bases at V and 0 bases at J, with 13 bases between. This CDR3 spans 15 amino acids. CDR3 amino acids: CASSSPGRMNTEAFF. CDR3 nucleotide sequence: TGTGCCAGTAGTTCGCCGGGACGGATGAACACTGAAGCTTTCTTT.

The chain joins TRBV29-1 to TRBJ2-2; D is perhaps TRBD1 (5 bases). V was pared by 0 bases and J by 6 bases, with 11 bases between. CDR1 and CDR2 (germline): SQVTM, ANQGSEA. This CDR3 contains 14 residues. As DNA, the CDR3 is TGCAGCGTTGAAGATTCAAGGGGTGCCGGGGAGCTGTTTTTT. Amino acid sequence: CSVEDSRGAGELFF.

The chain carries TRBV19 and TRBJ2-7; D is uncertain. Trimming pared 2 bases from V and 4 bases from J, leaving 9 bases between. The germline V gene encodes CDR1 LNHDA and CDR2 SQIVND (reference sequence). The CDR3 loop spans 13 amino acids. This CDR3 reads CASSISDGYEQYF. The CDR3 coding sequence is TGTGCCAGTAGTATAAGCGACGGATACGAGCAGTACTTC.

This clone counts as medium-sized. This rearrangement joins TRBV6-8 to TRBJ1-2, with 11 positions matching TRBD1. The CDR3 has 16 amino acids. Trimming at V came to 5 bases and at J to 2 bases, leaving 7 bases not matched to a gene. Germline values: CDR1 MNHGY, CDR2 SAAAGT. For the CDR3, the DNA is TGTGCCAGCAGTCTCCTCGGGACAGGGGGAAACTATGGCTACACCTTC. The encoded protein is CASSLLGTGGNYGYTF.

By share, this clone counts as large. The identical CDR3 is also encoded by other nucleotide sequences in the sample. The chain links TRBV11-3 to TRBJ1-5, with 8 bases that match TRBD1. Per germline, CDR1 SGHNT and CDR2 YENEEA. CDR3 length: 15 residues. V was clipped by 5 bases and J by 2 bases; unmatched bases: 5. The CDR3 bases are TGTGCCAGCAGCCCGACAGGGGCGGGCAATCAGCCCCAGCATTTT. This translates into CASSPTGAGNQPQHF.

In this sample, this clone turned up a few times. The rearrangement joins TRBV28 to TRBJ2-7; TRBD1 matches at 7 bases. Looked up from germline, CDR1 is MDHEN and CDR2 is SYDVKM. The CDR3 is 13 amino acids. Trimming took 6 bases from V and 6 from J; bases not matched to a gene: 8. CDR3 nucleotides: TGTGCCAGCAGCCGCCAGACAGGGCGCGAGCAGTACTTC. Its translation is CASSRQTGREQYF.

This clone is categorized as medium-sized. The chain uses TRBV19 and TRBJ2-4, with a tentative D call TRBD1 (5 bases). CDR1 LNHDA and CDR2 SQIVND come from the germline V gene (reference sequence). There are 15 residues in the CDR3. Trimming took 4 bases from V and 2 from J, leaving 12 bases between them. CDR3 protein: CASSTFQGTKNIQYF. In DNA, the CDR3 is TGTGCCAGTAGTACCTTCCAGGGTACCAAAAACATTCAGTACTTC.

Only a few counts were recorded for this clone. The CDR3 sequence is CASSQGGGNTIYF. DNA for the CDR3: TGCGCCAGCAGCCAAGGCGGTGGAAACACCATATATTTT. The chain links TRBV4-1 to TRBJ1-3; D not resolved. V lost 1 base and J 3 bases, leaving 4 bases between the germline ends. Germline CDR1 MGHRA, CDR2 YSYEKL. The CDR3 contains 13 residues.

This clone occurred a few times. This chain connects TRBV28 to TRBJ2-7; 7 positions agree with TRBD1. CDR1 is MDHEN and CDR2 is SYDVKM in the germline V gene. The CDR3 has 15 residues. J gave up 2 bases and V 5 bases, and 9 bases lay outside the gene matches. The CDR3 sequence: CASSTRQGSAYEQYF. The CDR3 nucleotides read TGTGCCAGCAGTACAAGACAGGGTTCGGCCTACGAGCAGTACTTC.

The V gene is TRBV19, the J gene TRBJ2-3, with D tentatively TRBD1 or TRBD2 (7 bases each). V was pared by 8 bases and J by 5 bases, with 20 bases between. CDR1 LNHDA and CDR2 SQIVND come from the germline V gene (reference sequence). The CDR3 loop spans 15 amino acids. The CDR3 coding sequence is TGTGCCAGTGCCGGAGGGGCAGGGGGGGAAGATACGCAGTATTTT. Amino acid sequence: CASAGGAGGEDTQYF.

This clone has ten or more counts. The chain has TRBV11-3 and TRBJ2-7, with 11 positions matching TRBD2. The CDR3 has 16 amino acids. Germline V gene data show CDR1 as SGHNT and CDR2 as YENEEA. The V and J ends lost 5 bases and 5 bases, in that order; junction bases with no gene match: 11. The CDR3 protein is CASSQGQLAGAHEQYF. For the CDR3, the DNA is TGTGCCAGCAGCCAAGGCCAACTAGCGGGGGCCCACGAGCAGTACTTC.